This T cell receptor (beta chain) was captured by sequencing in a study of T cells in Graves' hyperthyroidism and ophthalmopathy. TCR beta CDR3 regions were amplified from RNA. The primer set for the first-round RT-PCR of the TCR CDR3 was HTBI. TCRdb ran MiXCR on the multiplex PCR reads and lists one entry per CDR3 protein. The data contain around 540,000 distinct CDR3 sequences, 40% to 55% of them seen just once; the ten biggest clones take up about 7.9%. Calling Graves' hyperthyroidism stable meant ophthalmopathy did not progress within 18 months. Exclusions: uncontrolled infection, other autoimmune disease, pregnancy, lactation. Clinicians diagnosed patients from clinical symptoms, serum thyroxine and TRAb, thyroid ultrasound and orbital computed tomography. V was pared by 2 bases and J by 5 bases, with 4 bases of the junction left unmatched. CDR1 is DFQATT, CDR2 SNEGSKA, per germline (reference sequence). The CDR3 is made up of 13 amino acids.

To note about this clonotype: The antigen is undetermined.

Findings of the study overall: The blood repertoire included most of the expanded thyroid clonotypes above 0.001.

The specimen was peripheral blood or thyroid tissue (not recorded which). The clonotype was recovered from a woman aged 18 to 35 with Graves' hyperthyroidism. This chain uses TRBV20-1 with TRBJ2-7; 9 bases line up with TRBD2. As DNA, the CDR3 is TGCAGTGCTAGACCGACTAGCGGCCACGAGCAGTACTTC. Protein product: CSARPTSGHEQYF.